These 10 T cell receptor beta chains share one sample of origin, sequenced in a study of shared clonotypes between healthy human individuals. Assay used: immunoSEQ multiplex PCR; TCRdb lists only in-frame clones, some missing. The data show about 660,000 clones, around 74% seen once. The sample comprised memory CD4+ T cells sorted from blood. The subset is: CD45RA-negative fraction. These receptors were taken from a woman in her 30s in good health.

The chain joins TRBV19 to TRBJ2-1; unclear D gene. Germline V gene data show CDR1 as LNHDA and CDR2 as SQIVND (reference sequence). The CDR3 has 14 amino acids. Trimming left V 5 bases short and J 1 base short, with 9 bases between. DNA for the CDR3: TGTGCCAGTAGTGGGGAAGGATCCTACAATGAGCAGTTCTTC. This sequence encodes CASSGEGSYNEQFF.

The chain uses TRBV27 and TRBJ2-7; maybe TRBD2 (5 bases). This CDR3 is 13 amino acids long. Germline V gene data show CDR1 as MNHEY and CDR2 as SMNVEV (reference sequence). V dropped 6 bases and J dropped 5 bases, with 14 bases sitting between them. CDR3: CASSVLSSDEQYF. CDR3 in DNA: TGTGCCAGCAGCGTTCTTAGTAGCGACGAGCAGTACTTC.

The chain couples TRBV11-1 to TRBJ2-5, with 7 bases identical to TRBD2. The length of the CDR3 is 14 residues. Germline V lookup: CDR1 SGHAT, CDR2 FQDESV (reference sequence). The V and J ends lost 5 bases and 6 bases, in that order; junction bases with no gene match: 9. The CDR3 reads CASSLPTSLKTQYF. As DNA, the CDR3 is TGTGCCAGCAGCCTGCCGACTAGCTTGAAGACCCAGTACTTC.

This clone has ten or more counts. The chain uses TRBV15 and TRBJ2-5; D gene ambiguous. The CDR3 has 15 amino acids. Germline CDR1 LNHNV, CDR2 YYDKDF (reference sequence). V was clipped by 0 bases and J by 0 bases, with 8 bases between them. This CDR3 is CATSREAHYQETQYF. The CDR3 DNA follows: TGTGCCACCAGCAGAGAAGCGCACTACCAAGAGACCCAGTACTTC.

Written as DNA, the CDR3 is TGTGCCAGCAGCTTACCTAGCACAGATACGCAGTATTTT. Its translation is CASSLPSTDTQYF. This chain joins TRBV11-2 and TRBJ2-3; no clear D gene. The CDR3 is 13 residues long. V was trimmed by 2 bases and J by 0 bases, leaving 3 bases between them. CDR1 and CDR2 (germline): SGHAT, FQNNGV.

The chain joins TRBV6-1 to TRBJ2-7, with D hard to call. The CDR3 sequence is 13 residues long. Germline-derived CDR1 and CDR2 are MNHNS and SASEGT. Trimming stripped 8 bases from V and 2 bases from J, with 13 bases between. The CDR3 coding sequence is TGTGCCAGCGCGGTCCTGCCGGCCTACGAGCAGTACTTC. It translates to CASAVLPAYEQYF.

This clone has just one count. The chain couples TRBV18 to TRBJ2-5; 7 nucleotides agree with TRBD1. The germline V gene encodes CDR1 KGHSH and CDR2 LQKENI. V was clipped by 3 bases and J by 6 bases; unmatched bases: 4. This CDR3 is 13 amino acids long. CDR3 sequence (DNA): TGTGCCAGCTCACCCCAGGGGGTGAAGACCCAGTACTTC. Encoded protein: CASSPQGVKTQYF.

The chain uses TRBV27 and TRBJ2-7; D not certain. Germline CDR1 and CDR2: MNHEY and SMNVEV (reference sequence). The CDR3 spans 14 residues. Trimming took 4 bases from V and 0 from J, leaving 10 bases between them. This CDR3 is CASSSSASSYEQYF. The CDR3 DNA is TGTGCCAGCAGTTCCTCGGCAAGCTCCTACGAGCAGTACTTC.

This chain uses TRBV27 with TRBJ1-2; a weak D match, TRBD1 (6 bases). Trimming removed 6 bases from V and 5 bases from J, with 10 bases in between. This CDR3 has 12 residues. Germline-derived CDR1 and CDR2 are MNHEY and SMNVEV (reference sequence). Here the CDR3 reads CASRDSFYGYTF. The CDR3 DNA is TGTGCCAGCAGGGACAGTTTTTATGGCTACACCTTC.

The sample holds one count of this clone. The rearrangement uses TRBV19 and TRBJ2-7; 11 bases match TRBD2. The CDR3 loop spans 16 amino acids. The germline gives CDR1 LNHDA, CDR2 SQIVND (reference sequence). The junction had 7 bases not matched to a gene; V was cut back by 5 bases and J by 1 base. CDR3 residues: CASSLGLAGVSYEQYF. Here the CDR3 DNA reads TGTGCCAGTAGTCTCGGACTAGCGGGCGTATCCTACGAGCAGTACTTC.